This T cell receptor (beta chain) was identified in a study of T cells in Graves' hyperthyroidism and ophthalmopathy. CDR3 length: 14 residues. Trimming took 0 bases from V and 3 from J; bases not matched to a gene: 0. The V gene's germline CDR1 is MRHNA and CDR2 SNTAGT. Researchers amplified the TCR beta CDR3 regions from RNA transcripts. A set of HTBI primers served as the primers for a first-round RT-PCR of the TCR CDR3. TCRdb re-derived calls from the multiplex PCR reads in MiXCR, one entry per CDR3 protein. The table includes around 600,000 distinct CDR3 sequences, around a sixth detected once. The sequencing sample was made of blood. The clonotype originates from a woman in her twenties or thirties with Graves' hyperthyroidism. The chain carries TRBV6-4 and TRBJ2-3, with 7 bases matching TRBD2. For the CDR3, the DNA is TGTGCCAGCAGTGACTCACTAGCGACAGATACGCAGTATTTT. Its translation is CASSDSLATDTQYF.